The T cell receptor (beta chain) described here comes from a study of OX40 agonist ivuxolimab in advanced cancers. Study at large: Males comprised approximately 81% of the group, whose mean age was approximately 62 years (range 23 to 79). Study-wide results and limits: Individuals who were partial responders at 0.1-3.0 mg/kg had clonal expansion that ranked among the lowest.

Concerning this clone: The antigen is undetermined.

The data were produced by immunoSEQ multiplex PCR, yet TCRdb's version contains in-frame clones alone and is incomplete. The repertoire consists of tens of thousands of clones, with around 91% occurring once and the leading ten covering 6.5%. CDR3 length: 12 amino acids. CDR1 is MNHNS, CDR2 SASEGT, per germline. Trimming took off 9 bases at V and 2 bases at J, with 9 bases between the two ends. Enrollment shut out patients with autoimmune disease history or systemic immunosuppression. The TCR comes from an adult with an advanced solid tumor such as melanoma, head and neck, liver or kidney cancer. The rearrangement links TRBV6-1 to TRBJ2-3; unclear D gene. Sequenced material: CD4+ or CD8+ T cells sorted from blood, taken in a trial of the OX40 agonist ivuxolimab. The CDR3 bases are TGTGCCAGTAAGGATATCACAGATACGCAGTATTTT. Protein: CASKDITDTQYF.